The 25 T cell receptor beta chains given below trace back to one sample, sequenced in a study of technical replicates of blood from a handful of donors. Sequenced by immunoSEQ multiplex PCR; TCRdb stores in-frame clones only, minus some. Of 75,000 to 95,000 clones listed, 90% to 95% are singletons. The sequenced material came from T cells isolated from PBMCs. The receptors here all came from a human donor in good health.

This rearrangement joins TRBV7-8 to TRBJ1-5; weak D call: TRBD1 (5 bases). V lost 2 bases and J lost 6, with 20 bases in between. The V gene's germline CDR1 is SGHVS and CDR2 FQNEAQ. The CDR3 is made up of 17 amino acids. CDR3 residues: CASSLSSFWQGGQPQHF. The CDR3 DNA is TGTGCCAGCAGCTTATCCTCGTTTTGGCAGGGCGGTCAGCCCCAGCATTTT.

The V call is TRBV14, the J call TRBJ2-7; 14 bases match TRBD2. Germline values: CDR1 SGHDN, CDR2 FVKESK. The V segment lost 5 bases and the J segment 1 base; nucleotides outside the gene matches: 4. This CDR3 has 16 amino acids. CDR3 amino acids: CASSSWTSGRSYEQYF. The DNA of the CDR3 is TGTGCCAGCAGCTCATGGACTAGCGGGAGGTCCTACGAGCAGTACTTC.

This chain links TRBV4-1 with TRBJ2-7; TRBD2 is a possible D gene (6 bases). V lost 5 bases and J 0 bases, leaving 14 bases between the germline ends. Germline loops: CDR1 MGHRA, CDR2 YSYEKL. CDR3 length: 15 residues. The chain's CDR3 is CASSSAGTTSYEQYF. The CDR3 region has the DNA TGCGCCAGCAGCTCCGCGGGAACTACCTCCTACGAGCAGTACTTC.

The chain carries TRBV15 and TRBJ1-5, with D possibly matching TRBD1 (5 bases). Germline V gene sequence: CDR1 LNHNV, CDR2 YYDKDF (reference sequence). The germline V and J ends were trimmed by 2 bases and 3 bases, with 11 bases remaining between them. The CDR3 length is 15 residues. CDR3 in DNA: TGTGCCACCAGCAGACCGGGACTGACCAATCAGCCCCAGCATTTT. Protein product: CATSRPGLTNQPQHF.

V and J are TRBV4-1 and TRBJ2-6; the match to TRBD2 covers 9 bases. Germline loops: CDR1 MGHRA, CDR2 YSYEKL. Trimming removed 1 base from V and 0 bases from J; junction bases left unmatched: 7. CDR3 length equals 19 residues. The CDR3: CASSQVTSGALSGANVLTF. Here the CDR3 DNA reads TGCGCCAGCAGCCAAGTGACTAGCGGTGCTCTCTCTGGGGCCAACGTCCTGACTTTC.

This rearrangement joins TRBV11-2 to TRBJ1-2, with D unclear. Trimming removed 0 bases from V and 6 bases from J, with 14 bases in between. The CDR3 loop spans 15 amino acids. Germline CDR1 and CDR2: SGHAT and FQNNGV. The CDR3 loop reads CASSLDPAAEDGYTF. The CDR3 nucleotides read TGTGCCAGCAGCTTAGACCCAGCGGCAGAGGATGGCTACACCTTC.

The genes are TRBV19 and TRBJ1-2, with 8 bases matching TRBD1. The CDR3 runs 15 residues. The V gene end was trimmed by 6 bases and the J gene end by 4 bases; junction bases not matched to a gene: 10. In germline, CDR1 is LNHDA, CDR2 SQIVND (reference sequence). The CDR3 nucleotides read TGTGCCAGTAGAAACCTTAGACAGGGGACCTATGGCTACACCTTC. The encoded protein is CASRNLRQGTYGYTF.

The chain has TRBV28 and TRBJ2-1; the match to TRBD2 covers 7 bases. Losses at the gene ends were 3 bases for V and 8 bases for J; bases not matched to a gene: 4. The germline CDR1 and CDR2 sequences are MDHEN and SYDVKM. CDR3 length: 13 amino acids. CDR3 sequence (DNA): TGTGCCAGCAGTTTTGGACTAGACGATGAGCAGTTCTTC. Protein product: CASSFGLDDEQFF.

This rearrangement joins TRBV12-5 to TRBJ2-2; no reliable D call. The V gene lost 9 bases and the J gene lost 4 bases, with 9 bases spanning the gap. The CDR3 extends over 12 amino acids. Germline loops: CDR1 LGHNT, CDR2 FRNRAP. The CDR3 nucleotides read TGTGCTAGCGCCCCGGGCACCGGGGAGCTGTTTTTT. Translation gives CASAPGTGELFF.

The gene calls are TRBV6-4 and TRBJ2-7, with unresolved D. Trimming removed 3 bases at V and 7 bases at J, with 7 bases between. This CDR3 is built from 11 residues. The germline V gene has CDR1 MRHNA and CDR2 SNTAGT. Here the CDR3 reads CASSETREQYF. CDR3 coding DNA: TGTGCCAGCAGTGAGACGAGGGAGCAGTACTTC.

The rearrangement uses TRBV6-1 and TRBJ1-2; 10 bases line up with TRBD1. The germline CDR1 and CDR2 sequences are MNHNS and SASEGT. CDR3 length: 17 amino acids. The J segment lost 0 bases and the V segment lost 4 bases, leaving 8 bases of the junction unmatched. The CDR3 bases are TGTGCCAGCAGTGGAGGGACAGGGGACGTAACTAACTATGGCTACACCTTC. Translation: CASSGGTGDVTNYGYTF.

This clone was observed once. The chain employs TRBV30 and TRBJ2-1; TRBD2 agrees at 7 bases. This CDR3 has 16 amino acids. V trimming: 0 bases; J trimming: 4 bases; junction bases outside the gene matches: 9. Germline V gene lookup returns CDR1 GTSNPN and CDR2 SVGIG (reference sequence). CDR3 residues: CAWSVLSSGTYNEQFF. The DNA of the CDR3 is TGTGCCTGGAGTGTACTATCTAGCGGCACATACAATGAGCAGTTCTTC.

The chain uses TRBV7-9 and TRBJ2-2; TRBD1 matches at 9 bases. Germline V gene lookup returns CDR1 SEHNR and CDR2 FQNEAQ (reference sequence). The CDR3 extends over 13 amino acids. V dropped 9 bases and J dropped 6; count of bases not matched to a gene: 5. CDR3 DNA: TGTGCCAGGGGACAGGGAAAATCCGGGGAGCTGTTTTTT. Amino acid sequence: CARGQGKSGELFF.

V gene TRBV6-5 combines with J gene TRBJ2-7; 7 positions match TRBD2. This CDR3 comprises 16 residues. V lost 3 bases, J lost 3 bases, and 11 bases stayed unmatched. Germline CDR1 reads MNHEY; CDR2 reads SVGAGI. The CDR3 loop is CASSYPSTPGGYEQYF. CDR3 sequence (DNA): TGTGCCAGCAGTTATCCTTCGACCCCGGGAGGCTACGAGCAGTACTTC.

The V call is TRBV29-1, the J call TRBJ1-2; the D is unclear. CDR1 is SQVTM and CDR2 is ANQGSEA in the germline V gene. V lost 4 bases and J 7 bases, leaving 7 bases between the germline ends. The length of the CDR3 is 10 residues. This chain's CDR3 is CSVAGSGYTF. The CDR3 coding sequence is TGCAGCGTTGCTGGCTCTGGCTACACCTTC.

The chain combines TRBV28 with TRBJ1-2; maybe TRBD1 (5 bases). CDR1 and CDR2 (germline): MDHEN, SYDVKM. The CDR3 sequence is 12 residues long. The V end was cut by 8 bases, the J end by 2 bases, with 9 bases between. The CDR3 coding sequence is TGTGCCAGCTGCGGGGCGAACTATGGCTACACCTTC. It translates to CASCGANYGYTF.

This chain joins TRBV30 and TRBJ2-5, with TRBD1 matching 7 bases. The CDR3 spans 15 residues. J gave up 2 bases and V 2 bases, and 8 bases lay outside the gene matches. Germline CDR1 reads GTSNPN; CDR2 reads SVGIG (reference sequence). This CDR3 reads CAWSTGVGTQETQYF. The CDR3 region has the DNA TGTGCCTGGAGTACAGGGGTGGGGACACAAGAGACCCAGTACTTC.

The J gene is TRBJ2-2, the V gene TRBV2; 7 nucleotides align to TRBD2. V was pared by 7 bases and J by 2 bases, with 4 bases of the junction left unmatched. The CDR3 has 14 residues. Germline V lookup: CDR1 SNHLY, CDR2 FYNNEI. For the CDR3, the DNA is TGTGCCAGCACGGCGGGAGTAAACACCGGGGAGCTGTTTTTT. The encoded protein is CASTAGVNTGELFF.

The CDR3 coding sequence is TGTGCCAGCAGCCACCTCCCCCAGGGAATTATAAGGGTGGAGGAGCAGTACTTC. Translation: CASSHLPQGIIRVEEQYF. The V and J genes are TRBV7-9 and TRBJ2-7; D might be TRBD1 (5 bases). The CDR3 consists of 18 residues. V lost 5 bases to trimming and J lost 7 bases, with 30 bases between them. Germline CDR1 is SEHNR and CDR2 is FQNEAQ (reference sequence). Full variable domain (missing parts from reference TRBV7-9 and TRBJ2-7): DTGVSQNPRHKITKRGQNVTFRCDPISEHNRLYWYRQTLGQGPEFLTYFQNEAQLEKSRLLSDRFSAERPKGSFSTLEIQRTEQGDSAMYLCASSHLPQGIIRVEEQYFGPGTRLTVT.

This clone has more than one count but fewer than ten. V is TRBV9 and J is TRBJ2-5; no definite D call. V was cut by 1 base and J by 2 bases, with 9 bases left in between. The CDR3 contains 14 residues. CDR1 and CDR2 (germline): SGDLS, YYNGEE. This CDR3 is CASSVSTTQETQYF. CDR3 nucleotide sequence: TGTGCCAGCAGCGTATCCACTACACAAGAGACCCAGTACTTC.

In nucleotides, the CDR3 is TGTGCCAGCATCAGAGGGCCTAATGAAAAACTGTTTTTT. This sequence encodes CASIRGPNEKLFF. The chain links TRBV6-1 to TRBJ1-4; D not resolved. The CDR3 spans 13 residues. Trimming shortened V by 7 bases and J by 3 bases, and 9 bases separated the two germline ends. Germline CDR1 MNHNS, CDR2 SASEGT.

The chain uses TRBV29-1 and TRBJ2-7, with 16 bases matching TRBD2. The CDR3 has 17 amino acids. CDR1 SQVTM and CDR2 ANQGSEA come from the germline V gene. The J segment lost 7 bases and the V segment lost 4 bases, leaving 13 bases of the junction unmatched. CDR3 DNA: TGCAGCGTTGTTGGGGGACTAGCGGGAGGGGTAATGAGAGAGCAGTACTTC. It yields the protein CSVVGGLAGGVMREQYF.

The rearrangement links TRBV6-1 to TRBJ1-2, with TRBD1 as a possible D gene (6 bases). CDR3 size: 15 residues. V was shortened by 8 bases and J by 6 bases, with 22 bases between the two germline ends. Germline CDR1 MNHNS, CDR2 SASEGT. The CDR3 reads CASWDIQLTPDGYTF. The CDR3 region has the DNA TGTGCCAGCTGGGACATACAATTAACTCCAGATGGCTACACCTTC.

V and J are TRBV4-3 and TRBJ1-4; D gene uncertain. This CDR3 contains 16 residues. CDR1 LGHNA and CDR2 YSLEER come from the germline V gene. With 0 bases removed from V and 7 bases from J, the gap between germline ends came to 15 bases. CDR3 in amino acids: CASSQDIGEGGEKLFF. As DNA, the CDR3 is TGCGCCAGCAGCCAAGATATCGGGGAAGGAGGTGAAAAACTGTTTTTT.

V usage is TRBV28 and J usage is TRBJ2-2; 9 bases agree with TRBD2. V trimming: 6 bases; J trimming: 6 bases; junction bases outside the gene matches: 14. There are 17 residues in the CDR3. CDR1 and CDR2 (germline): MDHEN, SYDVKM. CDR3 amino acids: CASRSGTSSENSGELFF. CDR3 bases: TGTGCCAGCAGAAGTGGGACTAGCTCTGAAAACTCCGGGGAGCTGTTTTTT.